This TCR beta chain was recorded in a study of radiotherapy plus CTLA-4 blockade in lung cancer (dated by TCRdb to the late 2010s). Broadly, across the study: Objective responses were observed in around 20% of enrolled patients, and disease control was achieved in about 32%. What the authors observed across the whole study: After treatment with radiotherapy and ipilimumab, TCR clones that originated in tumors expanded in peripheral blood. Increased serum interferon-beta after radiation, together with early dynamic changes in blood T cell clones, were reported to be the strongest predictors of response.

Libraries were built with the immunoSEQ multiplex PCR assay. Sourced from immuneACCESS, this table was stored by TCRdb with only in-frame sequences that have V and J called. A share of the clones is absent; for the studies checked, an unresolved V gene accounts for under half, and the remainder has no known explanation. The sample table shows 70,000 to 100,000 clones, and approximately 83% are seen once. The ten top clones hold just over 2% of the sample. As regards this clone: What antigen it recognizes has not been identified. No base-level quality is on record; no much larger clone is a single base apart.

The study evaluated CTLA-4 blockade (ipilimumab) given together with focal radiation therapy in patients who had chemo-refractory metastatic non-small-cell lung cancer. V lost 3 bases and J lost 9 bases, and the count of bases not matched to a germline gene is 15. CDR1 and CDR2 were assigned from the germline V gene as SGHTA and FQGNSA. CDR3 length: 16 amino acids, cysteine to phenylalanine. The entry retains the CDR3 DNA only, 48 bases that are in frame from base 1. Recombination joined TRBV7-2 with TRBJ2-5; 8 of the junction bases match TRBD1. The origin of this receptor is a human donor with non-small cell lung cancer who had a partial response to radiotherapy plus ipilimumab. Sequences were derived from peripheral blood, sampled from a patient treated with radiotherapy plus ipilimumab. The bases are TGTGCCAGCAGCTTGGACTACACGGGACAGGAAGGGGCCCAGTACTTC. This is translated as CASSLDYTGQEGAQYF.